This TCR beta chain was recovered during a study of CD8 T cells in Susac syndrome. Reverse transcription of roughly 0.45 to 1 ug RNA used random hexamers. Using its own MiXCR run on the immunoSEQ multiplex PCR reads, TCRdb lists one record per CDR3 protein. The sample lists a few hundred thousand distinct CDR3 sequences; about 96% were seen once. Negative isolation was used for CD8+ and CD4+ T cells, and FACS enrichment was applied to TEMRA cells. V was trimmed by 3 bases and J by 7 bases, leaving 18 bases between them. This CDR3 comprises 14 residues. CDR1 and CDR2 from the germline V gene are GTSNPN and SVGIG (reference sequence).

The sequence derives from a human donor with multiple sclerosis. This sequence joins TRBV30 and TRBJ1-1; a possible D gene is TRBD1 (5 bases). The sequencing sample was made of CD4+ T cells from PBMCs. Here the CDR3 DNA reads TGTGCCTGGAGACTCGGAAGGGGTGTAGGTGAAGCTTTCTTT. Amino acids: CAWRLGRGVGEAFF.